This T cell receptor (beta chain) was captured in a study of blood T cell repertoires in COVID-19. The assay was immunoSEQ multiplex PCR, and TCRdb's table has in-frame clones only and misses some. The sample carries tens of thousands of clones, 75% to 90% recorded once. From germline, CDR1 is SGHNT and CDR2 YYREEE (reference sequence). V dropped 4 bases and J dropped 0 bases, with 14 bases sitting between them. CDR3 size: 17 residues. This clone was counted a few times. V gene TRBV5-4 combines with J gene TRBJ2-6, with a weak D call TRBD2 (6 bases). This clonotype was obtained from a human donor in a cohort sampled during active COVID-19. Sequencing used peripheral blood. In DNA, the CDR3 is TGTGCCAGCAGCCCCGCGGGACGGCTCTCTGGGGCCAACGTCCTGACTTTC. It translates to CASSPAGRLSGANVLTF.